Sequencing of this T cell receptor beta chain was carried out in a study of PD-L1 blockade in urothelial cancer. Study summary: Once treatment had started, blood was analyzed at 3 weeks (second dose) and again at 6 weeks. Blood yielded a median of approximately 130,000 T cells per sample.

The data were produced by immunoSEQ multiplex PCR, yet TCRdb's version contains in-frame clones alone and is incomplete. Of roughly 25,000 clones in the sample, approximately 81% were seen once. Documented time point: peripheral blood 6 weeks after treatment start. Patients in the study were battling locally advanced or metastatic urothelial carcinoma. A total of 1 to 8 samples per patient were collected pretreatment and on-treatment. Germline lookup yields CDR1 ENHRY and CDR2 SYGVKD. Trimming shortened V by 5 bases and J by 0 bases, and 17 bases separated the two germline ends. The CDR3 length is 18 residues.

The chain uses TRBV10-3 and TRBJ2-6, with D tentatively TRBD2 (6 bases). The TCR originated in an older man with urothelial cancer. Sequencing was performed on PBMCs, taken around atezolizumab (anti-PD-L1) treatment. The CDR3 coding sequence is TGTGCCATCAGTCCTGGGGGAGGTCCATACTCTGGGGCCAACGTCCTGACTTTC. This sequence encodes CAISPGGGPYSGANVLTF.